These 9 T cell receptor beta chains share one sample of origin, sequenced in a study of T-cell memory formation after mild COVID-19. TCRdb reanalysed the 5' RACE reads using MiXCR and keeps one entry per CDR3 protein. This table has approximately 60,000 distinct CDR3 sequences, approximately 9% appearing once. The sequencing input was PBMCs or a T cell subset sorted from them (not recorded which). The source of these receptors is a man aged 18-30 years who had mild COVID-19 (a few samples of this study predate the infection). Cell type and time point are not known.

V is TRBV6-5 and J is TRBJ2-7, with no clear D. This CDR3 has 13 residues. Germline values: CDR1 MNHEY, CDR2 SVGAGI. The ends were cut back, 6 bases at V and 3 bases at J, with 12 bases in the middle. CDR3 region: CASRPEDGYEQYV. The CDR3 bases are TGTGCCAGCAGACCTGAGGACGGCTACGAGCAGTACGTC.

In its sample, this clonotype ranks as medium-sized. The genes are TRBV7-2 and TRBJ2-3; 9 bases line up with TRBD2. The CDR3 is 15 residues long. The V gene's germline CDR1 is SGHTA and CDR2 FQGNSA. V gave up 5 bases and J gave up 7 bases; unmatched junction bases: 10. CDR3 protein: CASSDPGLAMNTQYF. The CDR3 region has the DNA TGTGCCAGCAGCGATCCGGGACTAGCAATGAATACGCAGTATTTT.

This clonotype appeared a few times. The chain couples TRBV6-5 to TRBJ1-1, with D tentatively TRBD1 (5 bases). The V end lost 2 bases, the J end lost 8 bases, and 18 bases lay between the germline ends. Germline V CDR1 and CDR2: MNHEY, SVGAGI. The CDR3 length is 15 residues. The CDR3 sequence: CASSYDRAARGEAFF. The CDR3, as DNA: TGTGCCAGCAGTTACGACCGAGCGGCCCGGGGGGAAGCTTTCTTT.

This clonotype was seen many times. This chain links TRBV25-1 with TRBJ2-5; the D is unclear. The germline V gene has CDR1 MGHDK and CDR2 SYGVNS. V lost 8 bases and J 0 bases, leaving 16 bases between the germline ends. The CDR3 runs 15 residues. CDR3 residues: CASGKHRAYQETQYF. CDR3 sequence (DNA): TGTGCCAGCGGAAAACATCGGGCGTACCAAGAGACCCAGTACTTC.

This chain connects TRBV7-2 to TRBJ2-1; D remains ambiguous. CDR1 and CDR2 (germline): SGHTA, FQGNSA. The CDR3 runs to 14 residues. Trimming took off 10 bases at V and 0 bases at J, with 13 bases between the two ends. This CDR3 is CATTSPNSYNEQFF. CDR3 sequence (DNA): TGTGCCACTACAAGCCCTAACTCCTACAATGAGCAGTTCTTC.

This clonotype appeared a few times. J is TRBJ1-6 and V is TRBV6-5; D not certain. The CDR3 loop spans 16 amino acids. Germline V gene data show CDR1 as MNHEY and CDR2 as SVGAGI. Trimming took 0 bases from V and 9 from J, leaving 15 bases between them. The CDR3 bases are TGTGCCAGCAGTTACTCTTCCGACACCCCTAGTTCACCCCTCCACTTT. This gives the protein CASSYSSDTPSSPLHF.

In this sample, this clonotype turned up a few times. The genes are TRBV6-2 or TRBV6-3 and TRBJ2-7, with D unclear. Looked up from germline, CDR1 is MNHEY and CDR2 is SVGEGT. This CDR3 spans 15 amino acids. V dropped 2 bases and J dropped 0 bases, with 11 bases sitting between them. As DNA, the CDR3 is TGTGCCAGCAGTTACGACGCCACGGGCTCCTACGAGCAGTACTTC. This translates into CASSYDATGSYEQYF.

The rearrangement joins TRBV6-5 to TRBJ1-5; D may be TRBD1 (6 bases). V lost 2 bases and J 4 bases, leaving 9 bases between the germline ends. CDR1 MNHEY and CDR2 SVGAGI come from the germline V gene. This CDR3 has 14 residues. The CDR3 nucleotides read TGTGCCAGCAGTTACGGACAGAGAAATCAGCCCCAGCATTTT. Encoded protein: CASSYGQRNQPQHF.

This clonotype came up many times. The chain carries TRBV29-1 and TRBJ1-4; D is unclear. The V end was cut by 5 bases, the J end by 8 bases, with 9 bases between. In germline, CDR1 is SQVTM, CDR2 ANQGSEA. The CDR3 consists of 11 residues. The DNA for the CDR3 is TGCAGCGTTTTAAGTGAGGAAAAACTGTTTTTT. Translation: CSVLSEEKLFF.